The 21 T cell receptor beta chains presented below share a single source sample, sequenced in a study of response to subunit inactivated influenza vaccine. Each CDR3 protein is one row after TCRdb ran MiXCR on the RT-PCR reads. The sample comprises about 570,000 distinct CDR3 sequences, 12% of which are singletons, and about 9.4% rests with the top ten. The sample was PBMCs from blood, taken on the day of vaccination. The receptors come from a man aged 50 to 60 who received an inactivated influenza vaccine.

This clonotype was seen repeatedly, ten times or more. The chain carries TRBV29-1 and TRBJ2-5; D is unclear. The CDR3 has 14 residues. V lost 7 bases and J lost 4, with 19 bases in between. Germline V CDR1 and CDR2: SQVTM, ANQGSEA. CDR3 region: CSAFREGIVETQYF. The CDR3 bases are TGCAGCGCCTTTCGAGAAGGGATTGTAGAGACCCAGTACTTC. Variable domain in full (rest from reference TRBV29-1 and TRBJ2-5): SAVISQKPSRDICQRGTSLTIQCQVDSQVTMMFWYRQQPGQSLTLIATANQGSEATYESGFVIDKFPISRPNLTFSTLTVSNMSPEDSSIYLCSAFREGIVETQYFGPGTRLLVL.

This clonotype was found a few times. The chain couples TRBV29-1 to TRBJ2-1, with a tentative D call TRBD1 (7 bases). The ends were cut back, 8 bases at V and 4 bases at J, with 18 bases in the middle. This CDR3 contains 14 residues. CDR1 is SQVTM and CDR2 is ANQGSEA in the germline V gene. The CDR3 region is CSSKGAGQYNEQFF. The CDR3 nucleotides are TGCAGCTCGAAGGGGGCGGGGCAGTACAATGAGCAGTTCTTC.

The chain combines TRBV9 with TRBJ2-2; TRBD1 or TRBD2 may be the D gene (5 bases each). The V end was cut by 0 bases, the J end by 8 bases, with 8 bases between. The CDR3 is made up of 13 amino acids. Germline V gene lookup returns CDR1 SGDLS and CDR2 YYNGEE. The CDR3 DNA is TGTGCCAGCAGCGTAGGGGACGAAGGGGAGCTGTTTTTT. Protein: CASSVGDEGELFF.

V is TRBV20-1 and J is TRBJ2-1; 9 bases line up with TRBD1. Trimming cost V 4 bases and J 9 bases; bases outside gene matches: 4. CDR3 size: 12 residues. Germline loops: CDR1 DFQATT, CDR2 SNEGSKA (reference sequence). The CDR3 DNA reads TGCAGTGCTACGACAGGGGGTACTGAGCAGTTCTTC. It is translated as CSATTGGTEQFF.

The CDR3 reads CASSGGQGGYNEQFF. The DNA of the CDR3 is TGTGCCAGCAGTGGGGGACAGGGGGGCTACAATGAGCAGTTCTTC. The chain links TRBV9 to TRBJ2-1; 11 bases line up with TRBD1. The trim removed 5 bases at V and 3 bases at J, leaving 4 bases unmatched. This CDR3 is built from 15 residues. CDR1 SGDLS and CDR2 YYNGEE come from the germline V gene.

The chain joins TRBV10-3 to TRBJ2-7; unclear D gene. CDR3 length: 12 amino acids. CDR1 and CDR2 from the germline V gene are ENHRY and SYGVKD. Trimming removed 4 bases from V and 2 bases from J, with 6 bases in between. The CDR3 sequence is CAISAAPYEQYF. As DNA, the CDR3 is TGTGCCATCAGTGCAGCTCCCTACGAGCAGTACTTC.

This clonotype was seen more than once but under ten times. CDR3 amino acids: CASSWGLASSGANVLTF. As DNA, the CDR3 is TGTGCCAGCAGCTGGGGACTAGCGAGCTCTGGGGCCAACGTCCTGACTTTC. V usage is TRBV5-6 and J usage is TRBJ2-6, with TRBD2 matching 10 bases. The V and J ends lost 3 bases and 0 bases, in that order; junction bases with no gene match: 3. The CDR3 sequence is 17 residues long. Germline V gives CDR1 SGHDT, CDR2 YYEEEE.

V is TRBV6-2 or TRBV6-3 and J is TRBJ1-4; D not certain. Germline V CDR1 and CDR2: MNHEY, SVGEGT. Trimming stripped 6 bases from V and 12 bases from J, with 17 bases between. CDR3 length: 13 residues. The CDR3 sequence: CASRTIYLGQLFF. The CDR3 coding sequence is TGTGCCAGCAGAACGATTTACCTCGGGCAACTGTTTTTT.

This clonotype was detected only once. J is TRBJ2-2 and V is TRBV6-5, with 10 bases fitting TRBD2. The CDR3 length is 15 residues. CDR1 is MNHEY and CDR2 is SVGAGI in the germline V gene. V shed 3 bases and J 6 bases; nucleotides not matched to a gene: 4. In nucleotides, the CDR3 is TGTGCCAGCAGTTATGCTAGCGGGAGTTCCGGGGAGCTGTTTTTT. Protein: CASSYASGSSGELFF.

The chain couples TRBV20-1 to TRBJ2-2, with D unclear. The V gene's germline CDR1 is DFQATT and CDR2 SNEGSKA (reference sequence). V lost 3 bases, J lost 5 bases, and 10 bases lay in between. There are 13 residues in the CDR3. The DNA of the CDR3 is TGCAGTGCTAGTTGGGTGGGGACCGGGGAGCTGTTTTTT. Protein sequence: CSASWVGTGELFF.

This chain connects TRBV15 to TRBJ2-2; D ambiguous. Trimming shortened V by 1 base and J by 6 bases, and 9 bases separated the two germline ends. The CDR3 is 14 residues long. The germline CDR1 and CDR2 sequences are LNHNV and YYDKDF (reference sequence). The CDR3 sequence is CATSRVLAAGELFF. DNA for the CDR3: TGTGCCACCAGCAGAGTGTTGGCGGCCGGGGAGCTGTTTTTT. Filled out from reference TRBV15 and TRBJ2-2, the complete variable domain reads DAMVIQNPRYQVTQFGKPVTLSCSQTLNHNVMYWYQQKSSQAPKLLFHYYDKDFNNEADTPDNFQSRRPNTSFCFLDIRSPGLGDTAMYLCATSRVLAAGELFFGEGSRLTVL.

The chain links TRBV12-3 or TRBV12-4 to TRBJ1-6, with D possibly matching TRBD1 (5 bases). This CDR3 comprises 14 residues. The ends were cut back, 6 bases at V and 4 bases at J, with 10 bases in the middle. Here the CDR3 reads CASRPGVYNSPLHF. In DNA, the CDR3 is TGTGCCAGCAGACCGGGGGTATATAATTCACCCCTCCACTTT.

Note on this clonotype: One base away lies a much larger clone, so this may be a sequencing read error. V is TRBV20-1 and J is TRBJ2-3; D is possibly TRBD2 (6 bases). Germline CDR1 DFQATT, CDR2 SNEGSKA (reference sequence). This CDR3 has 15 amino acids. DNA for the CDR3: TGCAGTGCTAGAGATTGGGCGGGGAGCACAGATTCGCAGTATTTT. Protein: CSARDWAGSTDSQYF.

The chain uses TRBV20-1 and TRBJ1-5; 7 nucleotides agree with TRBD1. The CDR3 sequence is 13 residues long. The germline gives CDR1 DFQATT, CDR2 SNEGSKA (reference sequence). V lost 0 bases to trimming and J lost 11 bases; unmatched junction nucleotides: 7. The CDR3 region has the DNA TGCAGTGCTAGAGATACAGGGGAATTAGCCCAGCATTTT. Translating it yields CSARDTGELAQHF.

The gene calls are TRBV28 and TRBJ2-3; weak D call: TRBD2 (6 bases). CDR1 MDHEN and CDR2 SYDVKM come from the germline V gene. V lost 6 bases to trimming and J lost 3 bases, with 13 bases between them. This CDR3 region has 14 residues. CDR3 DNA sequence: TGTGCCAGCAGCCACCGGGACTGGACAGATACGCAGTATTTT. Translation gives CASSHRDWTDTQYF.

This clonotype came up many times. CDR3 amino acids: CASSSTGFNEQFF. CDR3 DNA sequence: TGTGCCAGCAGTTCGACAGGGTTCAATGAGCAGTTCTTC. V gene TRBV27 combines with J gene TRBJ2-1, with 7 bases that match TRBD1. CDR3 size: 13 residues. CDR1 is MNHEY, CDR2 SMNVEV, per germline (reference sequence). The J segment lost 6 bases and the V segment lost 4 bases, leaving 3 bases of the junction unmatched.

This clonotype was seen a handful of times. This rearrangement joins TRBV20-1 to TRBJ1-1; perhaps TRBD1 as D (6 bases). The CDR3 runs 14 residues. From germline, CDR1 is DFQATT and CDR2 SNEGSKA (reference sequence). V was trimmed by 3 bases and J by 0 bases, leaving 11 bases between them. The DNA for the CDR3 is TGCAGTGCTAGTCTAGGGGGAGTGAACACTGAAGCTTTCTTT. It translates to CSASLGGVNTEAFF.

This clonotype has only one observation. This chain joins TRBV11-2 and TRBJ2-5, with D possibly matching TRBD2 (6 bases). CDR1 and CDR2 from the germline V gene are SGHAT and FQNNGV. The germline V and J ends were trimmed by 4 bases and 5 bases, with 14 bases remaining between them. CDR3 length: 14 amino acids. In DNA, the CDR3 is TGTGCCAGCAGCTCACTCCGGGACTTGGAGACCCAGTACTTC. This translates into CASSSLRDLETQYF.

This clonotype was observed at least ten times. The chain links TRBV20-1 to TRBJ2-3; D tentatively reads TRBD1 or TRBD2 (5 bases each). With 6 bases removed from V and 6 bases from J, the gap between germline ends came to 13 bases. The CDR3 consists of 12 residues. Germline V gene lookup returns CDR1 DFQATT and CDR2 SNEGSKA (reference sequence). In DNA form, the CDR3 reads TGCAGTGCCCCGAAGTGGGGGGATACGCAGTATTTT. Amino acids: CSAPKWGDTQYF.

The sample holds a few counts of this clonotype. The chain recombines TRBV4-1 with TRBJ2-1; 13 nucleotides line up with TRBD2. Trimming cost V 4 bases and J 10 bases; bases outside gene matches: 4. Germline CDR1 reads MGHRA; CDR2 reads YSYEKL. There are 14 residues in the CDR3. CDR3 amino acids: CASSRGLAGDEQFF. CDR3 coding DNA: TGCGCCAGCAGCCGTGGACTAGCGGGAGACGAGCAGTTCTTC.

This clonotype turned up a few times. The chain is built from TRBV10-3 and TRBJ2-7, with D perhaps matching TRBD1 or TRBD2 (5 bases each). This CDR3 has 14 amino acids. V was trimmed by 4 bases and J by 0 bases, leaving 10 bases between them. Germline V gene data show CDR1 as ENHRY and CDR2 as SYGVKD. The chain's CDR3 is CAISGPGRSYEQYF. DNA of the CDR3: TGTGCCATCAGTGGCCCGGGGCGCTCCTACGAGCAGTACTTC.